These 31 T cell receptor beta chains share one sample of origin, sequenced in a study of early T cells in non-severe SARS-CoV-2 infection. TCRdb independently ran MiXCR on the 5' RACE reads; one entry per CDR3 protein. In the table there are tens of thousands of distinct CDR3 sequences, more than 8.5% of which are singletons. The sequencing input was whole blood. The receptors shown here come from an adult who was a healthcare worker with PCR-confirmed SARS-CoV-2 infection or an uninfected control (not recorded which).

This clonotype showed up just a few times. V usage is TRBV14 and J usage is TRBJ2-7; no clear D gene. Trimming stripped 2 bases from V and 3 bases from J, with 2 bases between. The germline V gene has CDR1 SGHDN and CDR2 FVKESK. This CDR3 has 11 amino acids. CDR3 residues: CASSQYYEQYF. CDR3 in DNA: TGTGCCAGCAGCCAATACTACGAGCAGTACTTC.

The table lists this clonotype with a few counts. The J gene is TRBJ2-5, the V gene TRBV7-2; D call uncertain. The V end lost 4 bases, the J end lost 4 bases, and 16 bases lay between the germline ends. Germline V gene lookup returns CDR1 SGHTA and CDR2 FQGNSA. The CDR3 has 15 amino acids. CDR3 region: CASSSGMQAIETQYF. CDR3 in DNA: TGTGCCAGCAGCTCTGGGATGCAGGCTATAGAGACCCAGTACTTC.

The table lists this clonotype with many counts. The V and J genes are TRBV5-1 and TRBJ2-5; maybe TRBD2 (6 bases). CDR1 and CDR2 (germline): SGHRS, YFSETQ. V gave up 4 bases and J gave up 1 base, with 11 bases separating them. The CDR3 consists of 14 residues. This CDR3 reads CASSQASAQETQYF. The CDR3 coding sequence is TGCGCCAGCAGCCAAGCTAGCGCCCAAGAGACCCAGTACTTC.

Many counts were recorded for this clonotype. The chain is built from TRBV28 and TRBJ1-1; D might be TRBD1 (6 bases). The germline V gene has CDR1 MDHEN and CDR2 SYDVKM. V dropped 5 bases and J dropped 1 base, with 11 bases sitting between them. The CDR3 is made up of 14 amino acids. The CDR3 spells CASSGTGQNTEAFF. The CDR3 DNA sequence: TGTGCCAGCAGTGGAACAGGGCAGAACACTGAAGCTTTCTTT.

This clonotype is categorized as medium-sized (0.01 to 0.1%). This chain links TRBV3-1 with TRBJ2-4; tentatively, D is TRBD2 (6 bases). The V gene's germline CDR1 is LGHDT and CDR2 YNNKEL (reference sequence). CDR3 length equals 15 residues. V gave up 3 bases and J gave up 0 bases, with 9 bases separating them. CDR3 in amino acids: CASSQQGLAKNIQYF. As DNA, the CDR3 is TGTGCCAGCAGCCAGCAGGGACTAGCCAAAAACATTCAGTACTTC.

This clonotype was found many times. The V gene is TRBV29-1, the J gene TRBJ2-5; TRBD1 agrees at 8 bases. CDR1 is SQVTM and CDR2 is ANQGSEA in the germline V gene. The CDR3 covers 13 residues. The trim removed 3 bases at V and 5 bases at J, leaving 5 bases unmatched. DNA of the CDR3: TGCAGCGTTGAGGCAGGGGGCATGGAGACCCAGTACTTC. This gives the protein CSVEAGGMETQYF. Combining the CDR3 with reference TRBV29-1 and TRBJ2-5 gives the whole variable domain SAVISQKPSRDICQRGTSLTIQCQVDSQVTMMFWYRQQPGQSLTLIATANQGSEATYESGFVIDKFPISRPNLTFSTLTVSNMSPEDSSIYLCSVEAGGMETQYFGPGTRLLVL.

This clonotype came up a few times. CDR3 sequence (DNA): TGCAGTGCTAGTTTTTCAGGGACTGCCTACGAGCAGTACTTC. The encoded protein is CSASFSGTAYEQYF. The gene calls are TRBV20-1 and TRBJ2-7; weak D call: TRBD2 (6 bases). The CDR3 spans 14 residues. The germline gives CDR1 DFQATT, CDR2 SNEGSKA (reference sequence). The V gene lost 3 bases and the J gene lost 2 bases, with 14 bases spanning the gap.

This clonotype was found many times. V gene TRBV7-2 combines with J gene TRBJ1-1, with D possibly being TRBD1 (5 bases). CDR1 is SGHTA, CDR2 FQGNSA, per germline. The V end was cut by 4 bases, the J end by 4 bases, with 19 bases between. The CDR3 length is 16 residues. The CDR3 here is CASSSRGRGAGTEAFF. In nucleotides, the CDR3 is TGTGCCAGCAGCTCCCGCGGCCGGGGCGCGGGCACTGAAGCTTTCTTT.

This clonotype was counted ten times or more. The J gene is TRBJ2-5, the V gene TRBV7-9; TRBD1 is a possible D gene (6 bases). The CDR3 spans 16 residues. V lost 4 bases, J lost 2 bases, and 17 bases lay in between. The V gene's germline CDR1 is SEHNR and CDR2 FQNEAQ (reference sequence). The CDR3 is CASSYPQGLIQETQYF. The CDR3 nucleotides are TGTGCCAGCAGCTACCCACAGGGCCTGATACAAGAGACCCAGTACTTC.

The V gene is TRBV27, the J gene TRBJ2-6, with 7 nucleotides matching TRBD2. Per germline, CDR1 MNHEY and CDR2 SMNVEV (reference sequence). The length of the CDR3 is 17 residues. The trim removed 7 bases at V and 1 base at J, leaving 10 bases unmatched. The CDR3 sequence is CASNPRGVSSGANVLTF. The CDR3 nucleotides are TGTGCCAGCAACCCCCGGGGGGTATCTTCTGGGGCCAACGTCCTGACTTTC.

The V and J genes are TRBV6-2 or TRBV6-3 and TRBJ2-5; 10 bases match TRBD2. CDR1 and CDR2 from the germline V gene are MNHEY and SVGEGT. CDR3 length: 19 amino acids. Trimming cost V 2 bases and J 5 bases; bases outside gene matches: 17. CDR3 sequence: CASSYIVFRSGRAPETQYF. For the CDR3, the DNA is TGTGCCAGCAGTTACATCGTCTTCAGGAGCGGGAGGGCCCCGGAGACCCAGTACTTC.

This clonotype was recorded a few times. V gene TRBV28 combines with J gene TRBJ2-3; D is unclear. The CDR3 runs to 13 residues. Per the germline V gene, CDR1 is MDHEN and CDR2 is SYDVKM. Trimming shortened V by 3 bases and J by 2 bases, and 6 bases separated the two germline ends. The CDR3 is CASSFGHTDTQYF. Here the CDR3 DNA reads TGTGCCAGCAGTTTCGGGCACACAGATACGCAGTATTTT.

The CDR3 DNA sequence: TGTGCCAGCTCACCCGTCCCGGGGGGCTACCCTGAAGCTTTCTTT. This sequence encodes CASSPVPGGYPEAFF. This chain links TRBV18 with TRBJ1-1, with TRBD1 as a possible D gene (6 bases). From germline, CDR1 is KGHSH and CDR2 LQKENI. The CDR3 is made up of 15 amino acids. V lost 3 bases and J lost 6, with 17 bases in between. The complete variable domain, with remaining parts taken from reference TRBV18 and TRBJ1-1, reads NAGVMQNPRHLVRRRGQEARLRCSPMKGHSHVYWYRQLPEEGLKFMVYLQKENIIDESGMPKERFSAEFPKEGPSILRIQQVVRGDSAAYFCASSPVPGGYPEAFFGQGTRLTVV.

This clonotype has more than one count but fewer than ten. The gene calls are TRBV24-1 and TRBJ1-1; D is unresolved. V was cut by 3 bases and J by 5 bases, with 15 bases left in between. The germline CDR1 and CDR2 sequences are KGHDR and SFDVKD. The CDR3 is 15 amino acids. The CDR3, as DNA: TGTGCCACCAGTGATCAGGACGGGAAACGGACTGAAGCTTTCTTT. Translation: CATSDQDGKRTEAFF.

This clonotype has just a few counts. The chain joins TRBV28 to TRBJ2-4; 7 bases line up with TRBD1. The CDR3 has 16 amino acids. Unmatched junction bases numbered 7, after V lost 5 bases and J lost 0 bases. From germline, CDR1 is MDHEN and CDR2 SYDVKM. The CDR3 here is CASSPTGQLAKNIQYF. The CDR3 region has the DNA TGTGCCAGCAGTCCCACGGGACAGCTAGCCAAAAACATTCAGTACTTC.

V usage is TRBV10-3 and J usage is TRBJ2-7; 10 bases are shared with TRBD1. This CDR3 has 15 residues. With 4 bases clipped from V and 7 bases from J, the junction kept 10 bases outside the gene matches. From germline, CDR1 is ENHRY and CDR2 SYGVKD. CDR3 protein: CAISGTGGSHEEQYF. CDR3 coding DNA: TGTGCCATCAGTGGGACAGGGGGATCCCACGAAGAGCAGTACTTC.

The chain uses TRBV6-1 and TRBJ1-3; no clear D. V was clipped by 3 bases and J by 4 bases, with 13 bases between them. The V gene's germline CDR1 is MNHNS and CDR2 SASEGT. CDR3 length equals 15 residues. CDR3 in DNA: TGTGCCAGCAGTGATTCCCTCGCGCCCGGAAACACCATATATTTT. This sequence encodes CASSDSLAPGNTIYF.

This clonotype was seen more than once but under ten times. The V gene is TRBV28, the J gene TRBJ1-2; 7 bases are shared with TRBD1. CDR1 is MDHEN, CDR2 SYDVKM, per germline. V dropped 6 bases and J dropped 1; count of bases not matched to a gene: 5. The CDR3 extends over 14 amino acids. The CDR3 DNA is TGTGCCAGCAGGTCAGGGGGAAATAACTATGGCTACACCTTC. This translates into CASRSGGNNYGYTF.

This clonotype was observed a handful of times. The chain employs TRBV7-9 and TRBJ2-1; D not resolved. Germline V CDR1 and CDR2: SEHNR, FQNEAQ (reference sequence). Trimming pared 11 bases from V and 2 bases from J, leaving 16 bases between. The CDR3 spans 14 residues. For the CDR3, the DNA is TGTGCCGCGGCGTGGGGTTTCGCCTACAATGAGCAGTTCTTC. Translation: CAAAWGFAYNEQFF. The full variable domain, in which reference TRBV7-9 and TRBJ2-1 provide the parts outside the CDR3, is DTGVSQNPRHKITKRGQNVTFRCDPISEHNRLYWYRQTLGQGPEFLTYFQNEAQLEKSRLLSDRFSAERPKGSFSTLEIQRTEQGDSAMYLCAAAWGFAYNEQFFGPGTRLTVL.

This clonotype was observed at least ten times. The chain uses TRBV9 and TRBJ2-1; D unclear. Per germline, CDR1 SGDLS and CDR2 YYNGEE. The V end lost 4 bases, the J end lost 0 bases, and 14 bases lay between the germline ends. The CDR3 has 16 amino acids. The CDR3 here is CASSPRSVSSYNEQFF. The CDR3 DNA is TGTGCCAGCAGCCCGAGGTCCGTAAGCTCCTACAATGAGCAGTTCTTC.

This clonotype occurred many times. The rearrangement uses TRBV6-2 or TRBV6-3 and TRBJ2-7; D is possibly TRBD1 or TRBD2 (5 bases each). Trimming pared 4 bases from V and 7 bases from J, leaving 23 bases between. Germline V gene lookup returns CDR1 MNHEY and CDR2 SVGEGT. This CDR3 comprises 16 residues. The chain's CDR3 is CASSLGRWDLAWEQYF. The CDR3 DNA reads TGTGCCAGCAGTTTAGGCCGATGGGACCTGGCGTGGGAGCAGTACTTC.

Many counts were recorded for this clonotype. The DNA of the CDR3 is TGTGCCAGCAGCACCATTACTAGCGGTCGCACCTACAATGAGCAGTTCTTC. Protein sequence: CASSTITSGRTYNEQFF. This chain joins TRBV27 and TRBJ2-1; TRBD2 agrees at 8 bases. Germline loops: CDR1 MNHEY, CDR2 SMNVEV (reference sequence). The CDR3 extends over 17 amino acids. V lost 6 bases to trimming and J lost 2 bases; unmatched junction nucleotides: 12.

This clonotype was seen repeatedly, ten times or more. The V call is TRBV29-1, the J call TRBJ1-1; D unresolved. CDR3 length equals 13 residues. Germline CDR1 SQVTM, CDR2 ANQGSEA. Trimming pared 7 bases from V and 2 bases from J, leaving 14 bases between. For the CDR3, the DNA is TGCAGCGGTAGTGGGCAGGCTAACACTGAAGCTTTCTTT. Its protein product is CSGSGQANTEAFF.

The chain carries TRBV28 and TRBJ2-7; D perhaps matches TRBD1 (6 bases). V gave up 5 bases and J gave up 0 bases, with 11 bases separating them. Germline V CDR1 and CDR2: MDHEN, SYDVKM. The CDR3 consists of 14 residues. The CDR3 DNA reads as TGTGCCAGCAGTCTTACAGGGTACTCCTACGAGCAGTACTTC. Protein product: CASSLTGYSYEQYF.

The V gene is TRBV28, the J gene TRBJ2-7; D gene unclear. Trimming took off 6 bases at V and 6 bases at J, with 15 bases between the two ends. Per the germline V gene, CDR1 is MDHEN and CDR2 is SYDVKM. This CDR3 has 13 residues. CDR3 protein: CASSRPTGGEQYF. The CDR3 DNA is TGTGCCAGCAGCCGTCCGACCGGCGGCGAGCAGTACTTC.

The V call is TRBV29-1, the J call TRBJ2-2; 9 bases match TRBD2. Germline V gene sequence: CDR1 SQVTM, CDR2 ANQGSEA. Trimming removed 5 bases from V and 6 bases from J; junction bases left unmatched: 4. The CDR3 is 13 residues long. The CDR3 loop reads CSVLAGEAGELFF. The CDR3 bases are TGCAGCGTTTTAGCGGGAGAGGCCGGGGAGCTGTTTTTT.

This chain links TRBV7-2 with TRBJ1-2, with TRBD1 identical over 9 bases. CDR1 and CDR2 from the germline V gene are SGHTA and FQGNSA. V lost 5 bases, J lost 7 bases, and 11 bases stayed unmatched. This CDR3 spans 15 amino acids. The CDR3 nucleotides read TGTGCCAGCAGCCCCTGGGACAGGGCAAGGGGTGGCTACACCTTC. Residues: CASSPWDRARGGYTF.

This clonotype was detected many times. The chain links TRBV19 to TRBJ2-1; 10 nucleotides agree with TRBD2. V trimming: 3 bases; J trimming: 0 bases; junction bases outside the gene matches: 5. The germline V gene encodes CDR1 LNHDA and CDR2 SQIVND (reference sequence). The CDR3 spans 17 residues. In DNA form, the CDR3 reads TGTGCCAGTAGTATGGGGGCTAGCGGGAGCTCCTACAATGAGCAGTTCTTC. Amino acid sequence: CASSMGASGSSYNEQFF.

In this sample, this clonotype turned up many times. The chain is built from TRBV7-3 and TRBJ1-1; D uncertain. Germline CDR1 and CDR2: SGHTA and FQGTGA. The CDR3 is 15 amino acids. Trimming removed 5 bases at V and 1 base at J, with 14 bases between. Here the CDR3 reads CASSPSRIGNTEAFF. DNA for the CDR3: TGTGCCAGCAGCCCCAGTCGTATTGGGAACACTGAAGCTTTCTTT.

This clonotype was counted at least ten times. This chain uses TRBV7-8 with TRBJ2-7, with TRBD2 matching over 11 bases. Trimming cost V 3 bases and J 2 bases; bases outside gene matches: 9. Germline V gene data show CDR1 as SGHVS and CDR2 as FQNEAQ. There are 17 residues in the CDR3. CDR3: CASSLFTSGSITYEQYF. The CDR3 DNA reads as TGTGCCAGCAGCTTGTTCACTAGCGGGAGTATCACCTACGAGCAGTACTTC.

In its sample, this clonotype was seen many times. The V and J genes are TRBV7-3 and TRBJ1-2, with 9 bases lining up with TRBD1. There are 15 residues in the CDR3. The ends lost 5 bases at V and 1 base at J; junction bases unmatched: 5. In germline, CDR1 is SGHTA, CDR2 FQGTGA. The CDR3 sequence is CASSPTGGVNYGYTF. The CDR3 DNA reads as TGTGCCAGCAGCCCCACAGGGGGCGTTAACTATGGCTACACCTTC.